The sample holds a few counts of the clone carrying this T cell receptor (beta chain). These data come from a study of blood T cell repertoires in COVID-19. Study information: Italy, Spain and the United States were the sources of the convalescent and acute COVID-19 samples.

Recruits, aged roughly 18 to 89 years, lived in some 25 US areas. Recovered status in Cohort 3 required two negative PCRs, clearance, or symptom resolution. In the original workflow: Estimation of nucleated cell counts was performed using reference gene primer amplification. Sequencing was performed with immunoSEQ multiplex PCR; in TCRdb, only in-frame clones are kept and a portion is missing. V and J calls and clone size are those listed in that table; D and trimming were worked out from the DNA. This sample has more than 400,000 clones, with roughly 87% found just once. Germline V gives CDR1 SNHLY, CDR2 FYNNEI. V shed 7 bases, J shed 5 bases, and the junction held 11 bases outside the gene matches. The CDR3 has 15 residues.

The TCR comes from a woman younger than 35 who had recovered from COVID-19. The V and J genes are TRBV2 and TRBJ1-1, with TRBD1 identical over 9 bases. The specimen was PBMCs or T cells enriched from blood (not recorded which). The DNA of the CDR3 is TGTGCCAGCAAACCCGGGACAGGGATGGGGACTGAAGCTTTCTTT. Translated: CASKPGTGMGTEAFF.